This entry describes one T cell receptor beta chain. Trimming removed 2 bases at V and 2 bases at J, with 16 bases between. Germline CDR1 reads SGHTA; CDR2 reads FQGNSA. The CDR3 runs 16 residues. These data belong to a study of blood T cell repertoires in COVID-19. Sequencing used immunoSEQ multiplex PCR; TCRdb keeps in-frame clones, though not all of them. In the table there are around 270,000 clones, roughly 90% of which are singletons. This receptor was taken from a man aged 25-45 years with active or convalescent COVID-19. The chain employs TRBV7-2 and TRBJ2-7, with D possibly TRBD1 on 6 matching bases. What was sequenced was peripheral blood. The CDR3 reads CASSLSSDSKTYEQYF. The CDR3 DNA reads TGTGCCAGCAGCTTATCCTCGGACAGTAAGACCTACGAGCAGTACTTC.